This T cell receptor beta chain was obtained from a study of OX40 agonist ivuxolimab in advanced cancers. This clone is judged medium-sized (0.01 to 0.1%). Its target is unknown. Study conclusions and caveats: Some of the nonresponding patients also showed low levels of normalized T-cell clonal expansion. Partial responders treated at 0.1-3.0 mg/kg exhibited clonal expansion among the lowest measured.

The repertoire was sequenced with immunoSEQ multiplex PCR; TCRdb's copy has only in-frame clones and lacks some. This table holds 70,000 or so clones, approximately 86% found once. The receptor comes from an adult with an advanced solid tumor such as melanoma, head and neck, liver or kidney cancer. The material was CD4+ or CD8+ T cells sorted from blood, obtained in a trial of the OX40 agonist ivuxolimab.

The CDR3 protein is CASSPGPQLQYF. The CDR3 DNA follows: TGTGCCAGCAGCCCCGGACCGCAGTTGCAGTACTTC. This sequence joins TRBV7-2 and TRBJ2-7; the D is unclear. This CDR3 contains 12 residues. CDR1 is SGHTA, CDR2 FQGNSA, per germline. Trimming left V 5 bases short and J 9 bases short, with 14 bases between.